This paragraph reports one T cell receptor (beta chain). Its specificity is unknown. The junction shows a germline mismatch at one end, possibly a read error. These data are taken from a study of blood T cells in healthy people across ages. About the research overall: Capture by template switching was about one barcoded beta molecule per two T cells.

For the second PCR, which ran for 7 to 11 cycles, a sample-barcoded 5' primer and a J-beta primer mix were used. TCRdb re-analysed the 5' RACE reads in MiXCR, keeping a single row per CDR3 protein. The sample carries 870,000 or so distinct CDR3 sequences, more than 25% recorded once. The CDR3 extends over 16 amino acids. Findings and limits, study-wide: TCR beta diversity per million T cells fell roughly linearly with age.

The receptor was derived from an elderly woman in good health. The sample consisted of blood. The chain uses TRBV12-3 or TRBV12-4 and TRBJ2-3; 7 bases fit TRBD2. The chain's CDR3 is CASSLRGRVVADMQYF. CDR3 DNA sequence: TGTGCCAGCAGTTTACGAGGGAGGGTGGTCGCAGATATGCAGTATTTT.